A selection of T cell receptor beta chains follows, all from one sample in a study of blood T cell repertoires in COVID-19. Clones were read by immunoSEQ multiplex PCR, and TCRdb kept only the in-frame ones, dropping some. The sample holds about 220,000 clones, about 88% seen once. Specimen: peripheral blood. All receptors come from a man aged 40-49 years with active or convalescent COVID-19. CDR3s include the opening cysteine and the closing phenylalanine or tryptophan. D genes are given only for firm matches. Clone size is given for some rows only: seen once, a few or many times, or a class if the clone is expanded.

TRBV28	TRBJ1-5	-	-	TGTGCCAGCAGTTTGCAGGGAAATCAGCCCCAGCATTTT	CASSLQGNQPQHF
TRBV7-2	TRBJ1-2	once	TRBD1	TGTGCCAGCAGCGTCCGGGACAGGGGGACCTATGGCTACACCTTC	CASSVRDRGTYGYTF
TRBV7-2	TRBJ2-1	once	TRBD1	TGTGCCAGCAGCTCGTACAGGGGGCGGAATGAGCAGTTCTTC	CASSSYRGRNEQFF
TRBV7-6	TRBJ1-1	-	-	TGTGCCAGCTACCACCCCTATGGAGAGAACACTGAAGCTTTCTTT	CASYHPYGENTEAFF
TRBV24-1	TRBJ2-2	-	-	TGTGCCACCAGGTTATCGGGCACCGGGGAGCTGTTTTTT	CATRLSGTGELFF
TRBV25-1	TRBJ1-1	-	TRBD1	TGTGCCAGCAGTGACCGGGACAGGGGGGATACTGAAGCTTTCTTT	CASSDRDRGDTEAFF
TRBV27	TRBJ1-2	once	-	TGTGCCAGCAGTTTAGGTCAGGGGTGGGGCTACACCTTC	CASSLGQGWGYTF
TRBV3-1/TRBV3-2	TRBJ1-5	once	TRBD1	TGTGCCAGCAGCGGACAGGGTCGGGATCAGCCCCAGCATTTT	CASSGQGRDQPQHF
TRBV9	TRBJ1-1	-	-	TGTGCCAGCAGCGTAGGAGGGACTGAAGCTTTCTTT	CASSVGGTEAFF
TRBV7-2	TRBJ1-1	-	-	TGTGCCAGCAGCTTAACATGGGGGGACACTGAAGCTTTCTTT	CASSLTWGDTEAFF
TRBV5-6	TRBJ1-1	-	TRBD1	TGTGCCAGCAGCCCTCCGGACAGGGATGAAGCTTTCTTT	CASSPPDRDEAFF
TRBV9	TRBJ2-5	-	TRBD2	TGCGCCAGCAGCGTAGGAGGACTAGCGGGAGGAGAGACCCAGTACTTC	CASSVGGLAGGETQYF
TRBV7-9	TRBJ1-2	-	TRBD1	TGTGCCAGCAGCCCGACAGGGACAGGGGGGAACTATGGCTACACCTTC	CASSPTGTGGNYGYTF
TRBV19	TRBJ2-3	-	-	TGTGCCAGTAGCCAATCTGTCGGTGACACAGATACGCAGTATTTT	CASSQSVGDTDTQYF
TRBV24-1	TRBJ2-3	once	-	TGTGCCACCAGTGATCTTTATGGCGGGCCCACAGATACGCAGTATTTT	CATSDLYGGPTDTQYF
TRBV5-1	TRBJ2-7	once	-	TGCGCCAGCAGGCACGGAGTTCGGATTTACGGGGGGACACCTTGGGAGCAGTACTTC	CASRHGVRIYGGTPWEQYF
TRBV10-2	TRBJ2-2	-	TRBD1	TGCGCCAGCAGCGATCATATTGGGACAGGGGTGAACGGGGAGCTGTTTTTT	CASSDHIGTGVNGELFF
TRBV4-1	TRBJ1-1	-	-	TGCGCCAGCAGCCAAGAACATATGAACACTGAAGCTTTCTTT	CASSQEHMNTEAFF
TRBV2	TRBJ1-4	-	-	TGTGCCAGCAGGGAGAGGACAGCCACCAATGAAAAACTGTTTTTT	CASRERTATNEKLFF
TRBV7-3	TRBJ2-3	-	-	TGTGCCAGCAGCTTATCCCCCTTTAGAGAGCCTGGCACAGATACGCAGTATTTT	CASSLSPFREPGTDTQYF
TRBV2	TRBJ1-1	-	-	TGTGCCAGCAGTGGGTGGGCAGTTCGATCTGAAGCTTTCTTT	CASSGWAVRSEAFF
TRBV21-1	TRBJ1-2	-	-	TGTGCCAGCAGCAAAAGGCGAAACAGGGCCTGCTATGGCTACACCTTC	CASSKRRNRACYGYTF
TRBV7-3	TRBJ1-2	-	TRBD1	TGTGCCAGCAGCTTATCAGGGGGTCTGTCCTATGGCTACACCTTC	CASSLSGGLSYGYTF
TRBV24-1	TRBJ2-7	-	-	TGTGCCACCAGTGATAAGGAGCGACGAGAGCAGTACTTC	CATSDKERREQYF
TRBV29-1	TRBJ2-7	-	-	TGCAGCGTTGGGAGGACAGAGCCCTACGAGCAGTACTTC	CSVGRTEPYEQYF
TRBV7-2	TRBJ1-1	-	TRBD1	TGTGCCAGCAGACCTCGACAGGGGCGGCACACTGAAGCTTTCTTT	CASRPRQGRHTEAFF